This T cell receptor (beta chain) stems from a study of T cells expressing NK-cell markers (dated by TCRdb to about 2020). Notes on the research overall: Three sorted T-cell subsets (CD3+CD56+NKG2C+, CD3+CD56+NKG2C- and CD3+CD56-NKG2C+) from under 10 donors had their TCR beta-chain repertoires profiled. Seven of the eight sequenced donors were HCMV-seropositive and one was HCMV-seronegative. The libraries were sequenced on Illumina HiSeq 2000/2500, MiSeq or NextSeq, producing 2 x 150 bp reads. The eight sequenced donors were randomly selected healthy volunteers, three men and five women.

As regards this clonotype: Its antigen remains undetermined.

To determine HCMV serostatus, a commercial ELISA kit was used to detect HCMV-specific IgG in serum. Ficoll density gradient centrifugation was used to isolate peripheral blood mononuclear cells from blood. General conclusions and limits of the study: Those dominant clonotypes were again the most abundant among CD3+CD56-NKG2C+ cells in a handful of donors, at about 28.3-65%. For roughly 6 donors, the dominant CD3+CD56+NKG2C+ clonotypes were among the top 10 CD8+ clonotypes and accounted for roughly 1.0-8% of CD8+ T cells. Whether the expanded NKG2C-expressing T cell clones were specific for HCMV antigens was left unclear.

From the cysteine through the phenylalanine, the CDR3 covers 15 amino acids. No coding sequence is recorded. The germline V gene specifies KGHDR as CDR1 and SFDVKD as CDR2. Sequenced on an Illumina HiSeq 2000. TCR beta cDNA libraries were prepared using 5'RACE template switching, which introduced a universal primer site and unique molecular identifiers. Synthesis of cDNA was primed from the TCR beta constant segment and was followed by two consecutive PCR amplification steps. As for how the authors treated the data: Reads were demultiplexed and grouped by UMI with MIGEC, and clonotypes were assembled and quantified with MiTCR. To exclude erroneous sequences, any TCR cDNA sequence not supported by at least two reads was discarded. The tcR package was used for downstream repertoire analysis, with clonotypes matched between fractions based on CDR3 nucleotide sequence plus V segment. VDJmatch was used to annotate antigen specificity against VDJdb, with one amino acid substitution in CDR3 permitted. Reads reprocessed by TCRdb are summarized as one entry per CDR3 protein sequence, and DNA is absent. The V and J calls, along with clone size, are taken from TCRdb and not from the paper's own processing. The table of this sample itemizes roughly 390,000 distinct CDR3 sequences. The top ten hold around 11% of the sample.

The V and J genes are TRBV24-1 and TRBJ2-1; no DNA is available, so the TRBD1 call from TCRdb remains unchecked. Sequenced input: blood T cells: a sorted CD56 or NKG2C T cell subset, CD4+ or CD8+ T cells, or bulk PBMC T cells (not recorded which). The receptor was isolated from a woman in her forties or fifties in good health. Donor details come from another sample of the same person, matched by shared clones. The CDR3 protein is CATSDKGARGKEQFF.